This T cell receptor beta chain was recorded in a study of control samples from healthy donors and cancer patients. TCRdb keeps only in-frame clones here, not all; method: immunoSEQ multiplex PCR. This table has roughly 400,000 clones, around nine tenths appearing once. A single count supports this clone. Material: PBMCs. The clonotype originates from a man aged 35 to 55 with head and neck cancer.

The DNA of the CDR3 is TGTGCCAGCAGCGTAGGATACAGGGGGCCCGTTAACTATGGCTACACCTTC. This translates into CASSVGYRGPVNYGYTF. V usage is TRBV9 and J usage is TRBJ1-2; 9 nucleotides agree with TRBD1. The ends lost 0 bases at V and 1 base at J; junction bases unmatched: 7. CDR1 and CDR2 (germline): SGDLS, YYNGEE. The CDR3 consists of 17 residues.